This TCR beta chain comes out of a study of blood T cell repertoires in COVID-19. Study in general: Sites in the United States, Italy and Spain provided acute and convalescent COVID-19 samples. PBMCs, B-cell-depleted T cells, or T cells were the source of the cDNA or gDNA that made up the material.

Original processing notes: Reference gene primer amplification gave nucleated cell count estimates. Here immunoSEQ multiplex PCR was the method, and the copy in TCRdb shows in-frame clones only, minus some. The DNA gave D and trimming, while V, J and clone size come from that table. Of around 140,000 clones in the sample, about 80% were seen once. The CDR3 has 15 residues. V shed 0 bases and J shed 6 bases, with 12 bases lying between them. Germline CDR1 is SGHAT and CDR2 is FQNNGV. The sample comprised peripheral blood. The clonotype comes from a man between 65 and 80 years old who had recovered from COVID-19. The chain is built from TRBV11-2 and TRBJ1-3; D unresolved. Here the CDR3 reads CASSLEYGVANTIYF. CDR3 DNA: TGTGCCAGCAGCTTAGAGTACGGGGTAGCAAACACCATATATTTT.